This T cell receptor beta chain came from a study of tumor-infiltrating lymphocytes in localized non-small cell lung cancer. The V and J ends lost 5 bases and 0 bases respectively, with 14 bases between them. This CDR3 comprises 15 residues. Looked up from germline, CDR1 is SGHVS and CDR2 is FNYEAQ. This table comes from immunoSEQ multiplex PCR, and its TCRdb copy is limited to in-frame clones, with some not included. The data show around 9,200 clones, around 82% seen once. The chain uses TRBV7-6 and TRBJ2-7, with D hard to call. The material sequenced was uninvolved lung tissue not adjacent to the tumor. This TCR was recovered from a human donor with non-small cell lung cancer. CDR3 protein: CASSPRSGPSYEQYF. As DNA, the CDR3 is TGTGCCAGCAGCCCGCGGTCTGGGCCCTCCTACGAGCAGTACTTC. Supplemented by reference TRBV7-6 and TRBJ2-7, the full variable domain reads GAGVSQSPRYKVTKRGQDVALRCDPISGHVSLYWYRQALGQGPEFLTYFNYEAQQDKSGLPNDRFSAERPEGSISTLTIQRTEQRDSAMYRCASSPRSGPSYEQYFGPGTRLTVT.